The entry that follows covers one T cell receptor (beta chain) sequence. Negative isolation yielded CD8+ and CD4+ T cells; FACS enriched TEMRA cells. With random hexamers, reverse transcription was performed on roughly 0.5 to 1 ug of RNA. Amplification of the TCR beta CDR3 was carried out by immunoSEQ multiplex PCR, which spanned a total of 54 Vbeta and 13 Jbeta segments. TCRdb reprocessed the immunoSEQ multiplex PCR reads with MiXCR, giving one entry per CDR3 protein. The table lists tens of thousands of distinct CDR3 sequences, around 96% of them singletons. The sample belongs to a study of CD8 T cells in Susac syndrome. Germline V CDR1 and CDR2: SGHVS, FNYEAQ. The CDR3 is 12 amino acids. V lost 5 bases to trimming and J lost 5 bases, with 7 bases between them.

The receptor was isolated from a human donor with multiple sclerosis. The sequencing sample was made of CD8+ T cells from PBMCs. V usage is TRBV7-6 and J usage is TRBJ2-1; D uncertain. CDR3 in amino acids: CASSPSNNEQFF. CDR3 nucleotide sequence: TGTGCCAGCAGCCCGTCCAACAATGAGCAGTTCTTC.